This TCR beta chain stems from a study of blood T cell repertoires in COVID-19. Sequencing was performed with immunoSEQ multiplex PCR; in TCRdb, only in-frame clones are kept and a portion is missing. The table includes over 200,000 clones, just under 90% detected once. Germline V gene lookup returns CDR1 SGHDT and CDR2 YYEEEE. The CDR3 runs to 16 residues. V lost 4 bases and J lost 6, with 22 bases in between. The sequenced sample was peripheral blood. This receptor was obtained from a man aged 30 to 45 with COVID-19, enrolled during active disease. V and J are TRBV5-6 and TRBJ1-1; TRBD1 might be the D (5 bases). In DNA form, the CDR3 reads TGTGCCAGCAGCCCGGATGCGGGGACGACAACCCCTGAAGCTTTCTTT. Translating it yields CASSPDAGTTTPEAFF.